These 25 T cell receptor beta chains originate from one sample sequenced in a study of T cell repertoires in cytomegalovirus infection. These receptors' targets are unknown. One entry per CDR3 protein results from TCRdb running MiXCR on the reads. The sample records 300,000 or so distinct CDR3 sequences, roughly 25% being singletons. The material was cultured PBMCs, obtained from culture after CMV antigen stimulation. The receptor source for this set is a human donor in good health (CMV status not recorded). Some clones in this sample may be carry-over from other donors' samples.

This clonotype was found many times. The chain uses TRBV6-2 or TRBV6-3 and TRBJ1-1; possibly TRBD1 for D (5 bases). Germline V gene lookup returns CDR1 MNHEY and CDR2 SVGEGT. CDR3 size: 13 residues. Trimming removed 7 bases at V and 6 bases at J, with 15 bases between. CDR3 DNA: TGTGCCAGCACCATAACCGGGACCGCTGAAGCTTTCTTT. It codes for CASTITGTAEAFF.

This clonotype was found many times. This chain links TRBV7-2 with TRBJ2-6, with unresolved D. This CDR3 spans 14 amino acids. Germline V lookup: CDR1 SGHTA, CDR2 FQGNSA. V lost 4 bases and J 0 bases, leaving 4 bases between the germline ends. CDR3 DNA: TGTGCCAGCAGCTATTACTCTGGGGCCAACGTCCTGACTTTC. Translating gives CASSYYSGANVLTF.

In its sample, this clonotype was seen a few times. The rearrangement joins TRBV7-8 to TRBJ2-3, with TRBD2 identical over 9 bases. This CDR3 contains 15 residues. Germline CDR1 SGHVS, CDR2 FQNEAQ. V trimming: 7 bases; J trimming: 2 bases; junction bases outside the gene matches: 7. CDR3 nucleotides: TGTGCCAGCAACTTTCTAGCGGGATCCACAGATACGCAGTATTTT. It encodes CASNFLAGSTDTQYF.

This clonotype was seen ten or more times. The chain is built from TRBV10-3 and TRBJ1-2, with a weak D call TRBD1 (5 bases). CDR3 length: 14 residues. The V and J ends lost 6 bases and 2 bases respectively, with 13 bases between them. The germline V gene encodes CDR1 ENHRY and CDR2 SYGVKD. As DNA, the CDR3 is TGTGCCATCAGCGACTCGTCAGGGAACTATGGCTACACCTTC. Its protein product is CAISDSSGNYGYTF.

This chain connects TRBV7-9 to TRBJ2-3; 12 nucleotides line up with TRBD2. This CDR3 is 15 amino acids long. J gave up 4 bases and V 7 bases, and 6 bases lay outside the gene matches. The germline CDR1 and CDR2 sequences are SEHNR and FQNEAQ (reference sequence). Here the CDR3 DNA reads TGTGCCAGCAACTCTCTAGCGGGAGGGGCAGATACGCAGTATTTT. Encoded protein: CASNSLAGGADTQYF.

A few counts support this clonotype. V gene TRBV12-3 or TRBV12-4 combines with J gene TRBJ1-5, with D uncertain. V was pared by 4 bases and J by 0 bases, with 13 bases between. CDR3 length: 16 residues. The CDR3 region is CASSSYSIYSNQPQHF. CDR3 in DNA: TGTGCCAGCAGTTCCTACAGCATTTATAGCAATCAGCCCCAGCATTTT.

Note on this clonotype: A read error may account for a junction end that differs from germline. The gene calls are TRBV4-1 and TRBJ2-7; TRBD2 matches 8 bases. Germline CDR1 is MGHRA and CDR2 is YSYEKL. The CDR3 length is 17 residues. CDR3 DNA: TGTGCCAGCAGCCAGACGGGGGGGTCCCGTACCCCCTACGAGCAGTACTTC. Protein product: CASSQTGGSRTPYEQYF.

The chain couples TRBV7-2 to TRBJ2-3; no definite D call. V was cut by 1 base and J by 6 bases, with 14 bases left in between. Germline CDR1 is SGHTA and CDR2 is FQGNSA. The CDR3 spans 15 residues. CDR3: CASSLVNMSKDTQYF. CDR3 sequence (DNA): TGTGCCAGCAGCTTAGTCAATATGAGCAAGGATACGCAGTATTTT.

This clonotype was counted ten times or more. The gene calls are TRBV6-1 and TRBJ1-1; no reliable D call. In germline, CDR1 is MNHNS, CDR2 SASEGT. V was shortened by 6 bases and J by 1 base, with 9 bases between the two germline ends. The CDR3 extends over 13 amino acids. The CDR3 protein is CASRDDTNTEAFF. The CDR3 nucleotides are TGTGCCAGCAGGGACGACACGAACACTGAAGCTTTCTTT.

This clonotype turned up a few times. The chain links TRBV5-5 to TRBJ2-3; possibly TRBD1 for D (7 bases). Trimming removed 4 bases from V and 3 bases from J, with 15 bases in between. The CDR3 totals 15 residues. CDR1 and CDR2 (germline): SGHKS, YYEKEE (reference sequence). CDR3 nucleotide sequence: TGTGCCAGCAGCCTGACAGGGAGGTATACAGATACGCAGTATTTT. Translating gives CASSLTGRYTDTQYF. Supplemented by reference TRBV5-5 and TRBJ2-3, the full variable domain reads DAGVTQSPTHLIKTRGQQVTLRCSPISGHKSVSWYQQVLGQGPQFIFQYYEKEERGRGNFPDRFSARQFPNYSSELNVNALLLGDSALYLCASSLTGRYTDTQYFGPGTRLTVL.

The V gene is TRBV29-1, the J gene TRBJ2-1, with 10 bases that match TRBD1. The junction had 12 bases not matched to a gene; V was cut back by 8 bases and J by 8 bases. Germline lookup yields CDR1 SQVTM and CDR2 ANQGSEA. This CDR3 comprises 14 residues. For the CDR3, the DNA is TGCAGCACCGTACCGGGACAGGGGTTGCATGAGCAGTTCTTC. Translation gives CSTVPGQGLHEQFF.

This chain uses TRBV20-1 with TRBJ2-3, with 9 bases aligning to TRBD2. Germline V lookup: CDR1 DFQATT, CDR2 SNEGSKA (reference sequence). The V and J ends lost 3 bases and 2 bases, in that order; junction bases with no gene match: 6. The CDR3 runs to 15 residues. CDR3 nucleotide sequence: TGCAGTGCTAGTCCTCTAGCGGGGTACACAGATACGCAGTATTTT. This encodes CSASPLAGYTDTQYF.

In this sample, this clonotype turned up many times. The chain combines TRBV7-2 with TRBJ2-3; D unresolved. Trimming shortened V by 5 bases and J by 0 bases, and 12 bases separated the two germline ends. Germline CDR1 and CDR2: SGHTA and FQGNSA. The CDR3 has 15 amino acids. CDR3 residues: CASSLVAGSTDTQYF. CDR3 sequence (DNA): TGTGCCAGCAGCCTCGTAGCTGGAAGCACAGATACGCAGTATTTT.

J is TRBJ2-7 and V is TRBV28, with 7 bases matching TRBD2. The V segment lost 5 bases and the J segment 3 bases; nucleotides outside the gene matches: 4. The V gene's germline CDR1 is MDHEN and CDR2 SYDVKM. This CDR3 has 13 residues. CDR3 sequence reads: CASSGGESYEQYV. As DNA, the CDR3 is TGTGCCAGCAGTGGGGGGGAGAGCTACGAGCAGTACGTC.

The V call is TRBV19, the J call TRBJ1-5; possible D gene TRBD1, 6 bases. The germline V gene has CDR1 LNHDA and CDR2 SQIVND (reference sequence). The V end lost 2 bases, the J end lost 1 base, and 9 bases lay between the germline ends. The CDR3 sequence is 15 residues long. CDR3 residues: CASSISRGSNQPQHF. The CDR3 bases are TGTGCCAGTAGTATATCCAGGGGAAGCAATCAGCCCCAGCATTTT.

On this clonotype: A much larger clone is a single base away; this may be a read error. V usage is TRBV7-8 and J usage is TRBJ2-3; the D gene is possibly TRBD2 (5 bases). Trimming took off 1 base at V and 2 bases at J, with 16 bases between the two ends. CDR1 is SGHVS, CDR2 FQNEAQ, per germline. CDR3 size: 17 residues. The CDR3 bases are TGTGCCAGCAGCTTAGGGCTAGCACAAAGCGCCACAGATACGCAGTATTTT. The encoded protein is CASSLGLAQSATDTQYF.

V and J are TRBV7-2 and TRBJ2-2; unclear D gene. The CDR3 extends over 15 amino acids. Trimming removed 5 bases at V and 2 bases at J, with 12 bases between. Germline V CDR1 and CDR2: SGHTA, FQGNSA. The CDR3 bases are TGTGCCAGCAGCCGACTGGACCTAAACACCGGGGAGCTGTTTTTT. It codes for CASSRLDLNTGELFF.

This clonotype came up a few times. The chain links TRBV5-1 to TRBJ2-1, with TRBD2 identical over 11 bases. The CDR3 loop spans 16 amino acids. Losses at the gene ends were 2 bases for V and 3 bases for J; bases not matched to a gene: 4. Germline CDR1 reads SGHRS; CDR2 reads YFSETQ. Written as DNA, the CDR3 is TGCGCCAGCAGCTTTGGGACTAGCGGCCTCTACAATGAGCAGTTCTTC. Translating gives CASSFGTSGLYNEQFF.

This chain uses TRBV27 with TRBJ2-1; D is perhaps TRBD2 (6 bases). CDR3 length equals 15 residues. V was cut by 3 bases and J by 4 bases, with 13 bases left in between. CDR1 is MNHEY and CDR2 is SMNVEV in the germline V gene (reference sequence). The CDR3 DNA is TGTGCCAGCAGTTTCGGGGTAGCGGCTTACAATGAGCAGTTCTTC. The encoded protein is CASSFGVAAYNEQFF.

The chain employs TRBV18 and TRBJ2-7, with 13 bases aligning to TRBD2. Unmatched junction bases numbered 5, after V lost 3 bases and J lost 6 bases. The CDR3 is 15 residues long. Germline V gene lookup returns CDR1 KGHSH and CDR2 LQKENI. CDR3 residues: CASSPGLAGVTEQYF. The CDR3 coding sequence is TGTGCCAGCTCACCCGGACTAGCGGGAGTCACCGAGCAGTACTTC.

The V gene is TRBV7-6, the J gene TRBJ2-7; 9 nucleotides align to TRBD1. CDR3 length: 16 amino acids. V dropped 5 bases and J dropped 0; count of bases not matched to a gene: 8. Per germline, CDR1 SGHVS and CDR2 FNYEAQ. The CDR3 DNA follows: TGTGCCAGCAGCCATAAAGTGGGACAGGGCTCCTACGAGCAGTACTTC. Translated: CASSHKVGQGSYEQYF.

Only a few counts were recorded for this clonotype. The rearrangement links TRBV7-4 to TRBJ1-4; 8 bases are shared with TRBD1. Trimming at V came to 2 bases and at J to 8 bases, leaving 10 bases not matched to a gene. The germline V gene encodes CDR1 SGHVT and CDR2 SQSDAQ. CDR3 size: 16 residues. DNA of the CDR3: TGTGCCAGCAGCTTATTTCTAACAGGGGGACTCGAAAAACTGTTTTTT. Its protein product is CASSLFLTGGLEKLFF. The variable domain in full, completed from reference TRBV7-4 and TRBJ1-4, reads GAGVSQSPRYKVAKRGRDVALRCDSISGHVTLYWYRQTLGQGSEVLTYSQSDAQRDKSGRPSGRFSAERPERSVSTLKIQRTEQGDSAVYLCASSLFLTGGLEKLFFGSGTQLSVL.

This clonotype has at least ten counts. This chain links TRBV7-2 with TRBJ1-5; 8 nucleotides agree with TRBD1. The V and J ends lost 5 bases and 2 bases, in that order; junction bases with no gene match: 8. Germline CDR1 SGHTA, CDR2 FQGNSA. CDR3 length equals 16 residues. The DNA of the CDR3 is TGTGCCAGCAGCATCTGGCCGGGACAGGGCAATCAGCCCCAGCATTTT. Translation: CASSIWPGQGNQPQHF. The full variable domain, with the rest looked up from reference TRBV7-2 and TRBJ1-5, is GAGVSQSPSNKVTEKGKDVELRCDPISGHTALYWYRQSLGQGLEFLIYFQGNSAPDKSGLPSDRFSAERTGGSVSTLTIQRTQQEDSAVYLCASSIWPGQGNQPQHFGDGTRLSIL.

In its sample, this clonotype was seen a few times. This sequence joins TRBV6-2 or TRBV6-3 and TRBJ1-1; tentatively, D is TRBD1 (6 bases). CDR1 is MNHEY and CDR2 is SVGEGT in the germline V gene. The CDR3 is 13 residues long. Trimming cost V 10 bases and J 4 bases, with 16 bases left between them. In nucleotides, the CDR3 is TGTGCCATCAAACAGGGTGCGGGCACTGAAGCTTTCTTT. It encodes CAIKQGAGTEAFF.

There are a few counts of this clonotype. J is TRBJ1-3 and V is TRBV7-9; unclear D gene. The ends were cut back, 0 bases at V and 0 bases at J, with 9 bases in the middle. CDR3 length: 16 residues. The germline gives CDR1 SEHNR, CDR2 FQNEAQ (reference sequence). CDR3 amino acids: CASSLAAESSGNTIYF. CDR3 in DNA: TGTGCCAGCAGCTTAGCAGCAGAGAGCTCTGGAAACACCATATATTTT.